Listed here are 22 T cell receptor beta chains from one sample, sequenced in a study of T-cell memory formation after mild COVID-19. From the 5' RACE reads, TCRdb called clonotypes with MiXCR, one entry per CDR3 protein. The sample contains 58,000 or so distinct CDR3 sequences, around 30% of which appear only once. Sequenced: PBMCs or a T cell subset sorted from them (not recorded which). These receptor sequences come from a man between 18 and 29 years old who had mild COVID-19 (a few samples of this study predate the infection). Cell type and time point are not known.

This clonotype was seen just once. The V and J genes are TRBV9 and TRBJ2-3; the D is unclear. V lost 0 bases to trimming and J lost 2 bases, with 10 bases between them. The CDR3 covers 15 residues. Germline values: CDR1 SGDLS, CDR2 YYNGEE. The CDR3 loop reads CASSVGTLDTDTQYF. As DNA, the CDR3 is TGTGCCAGCAGCGTAGGGACCCTGGACACAGATACGCAGTATTTT. The full variable domain, completed using reference TRBV9 and TRBJ2-3, is DSGVTQTPKHLITATGQRVTLRCSPRSGDLSVYWYQQSLDQGLQFLIQYYNGEERAKGNILERFSAQQFPDLHSELNLSSLELGDSALYFCASSVGTLDTDTQYFGPGTRLTVL.

The chain is built from TRBV29-1 and TRBJ2-1; no clear D gene. The CDR3 loop spans 11 amino acids. Trimming shortened V by 6 bases and J by 6 bases, and 9 bases separated the two germline ends. Germline assignment: CDR1 SQVTM and CDR2 ANQGSEA. The CDR3 loop is CSVPGGNEQFF. The CDR3 DNA is TGCAGCGTCCCTGGCGGCAATGAGCAGTTCTTC.

V usage is TRBV29-1 and J usage is TRBJ2-1; D possibly corresponds to TRBD2 (5 bases). CDR1 and CDR2 from the germline V gene are SQVTM and ANQGSEA. Between the trimmed V and J ends, which lost 5 bases and 9 bases, there was a span of 17 bases. This CDR3 is 13 amino acids long. DNA for the CDR3: TGCAGCGTTCTAGCAGTGGATGACGGTGAGCAGTTCTTC. It yields the protein CSVLAVDDGEQFF.

The J gene is TRBJ2-1, the V gene TRBV5-1; D is perhaps TRBD2 (5 bases). Germline V gives CDR1 SGHRS, CDR2 YFSETQ. V dropped 1 base and J dropped 9 bases, with 8 bases sitting between them. CDR3 length: 12 amino acids. The CDR3 nucleotides are TGCGCCAGCAGCTTGCAAGCGGTTGAGCAGTTCTTC. Its protein product is CASSLQAVEQFF.

There are a few counts of this clonotype. The J gene is TRBJ2-3, the V gene TRBV7-2; D might be TRBD1 or TRBD2, each matching 5 bases. V lost 4 bases and J lost 6, with 17 bases in between. The CDR3 covers 15 residues. Germline V lookup: CDR1 SGHTA, CDR2 FQGNSA. CDR3 in amino acids: CASSWTTGIGDTQYF. The CDR3 nucleotides are TGTGCCAGCAGCTGGACAACGGGGATTGGCGATACGCAGTATTTT.

J is TRBJ2-6 and V is TRBV24-1; 13 bases line up with TRBD2. CDR1 and CDR2 (germline): KGHDR, SFDVKD. Losses at the gene ends were 4 bases for V and 0 bases for J; bases not matched to a gene: 8. CDR3 length: 20 residues. The DNA for the CDR3 is TGTGCCACCAGTGACCAAGGACTAGCGGGGGACTACTCTGGGGCCAACGTCCTGACTTTC. Amino acid sequence: CATSDQGLAGDYSGANVLTF.

The chain links TRBV27 to TRBJ2-3; D gene unclear. The germline CDR1 and CDR2 sequences are MNHEY and SMNVEV (reference sequence). The CDR3 has 13 amino acids. The ends were cut back, 4 bases at V and 9 bases at J, with 14 bases in the middle. The CDR3 DNA follows: TGTGCCAGCAGTTACCCGGGCATCCAGACGCAGTATTTT. Translated: CASSYPGIQTQYF.

This chain joins TRBV7-9 and TRBJ2-3, with 11 nucleotides matching TRBD2. This CDR3 is 16 amino acids long. With V trimmed by 1 base and J by 3 bases, 3 bases remained unmatched. CDR1 and CDR2 from the germline V gene are SEHNR and FQNEAQ (reference sequence). CDR3 amino acids: CASSLVSGGATDTQYF. The CDR3 nucleotides are TGTGCCAGCAGCTTAGTTAGCGGGGGGGCGACAGATACGCAGTATTTT.

This clonotype was counted a few times. The chain joins TRBV23-1 to TRBJ2-7; D is uncertain. TRBV23-1 is an ORF; its function is uncertain. The CDR3 extends over 15 amino acids. The CDR3: CASRQSIRVPYEQYV. The CDR3 coding sequence is TGCGCCAGCAGGCAATCTATCCGGGTCCCCTACGAGCAGTACGTC.

This clonotype was seen a single time. The chain has TRBV9 and TRBJ2-1; 9 nucleotides line up with TRBD1. V lost 0 bases, J lost 3 bases, and 10 bases stayed unmatched. The germline V gene has CDR1 SGDLS and CDR2 YYNGEE. The CDR3 sequence is 18 residues long. Here the CDR3 DNA reads TGTGCCAGCAGCGTAGACGGGACAGGGAAAGGAGGCTACAATGAGCAGTTCTTC. Its protein product is CASSVDGTGKGGYNEQFF.

This clonotype occurred a few times. The J gene is TRBJ2-3, the V gene TRBV4-1; TRBD1 aligns across 7 bases. Germline CDR1 reads MGHRA; CDR2 reads YSYEKL. V trimming: 4 bases; J trimming: 0 bases; junction bases outside the gene matches: 16. The CDR3 covers 19 residues. This CDR3 is CASSPRGRGIVSSTDTQYF. The CDR3 DNA is TGCGCCAGCAGCCCTAGGGGGCGCGGAATCGTCTCGAGCACAGATACGCAGTATTTT.

A few counts support this clonotype. J is TRBJ2-1 and V is TRBV7-3; D might be TRBD2 (6 bases). Germline CDR1 and CDR2: SGHTA and FQGTGA. This CDR3 has 16 residues. The V end lost 2 bases, the J end lost 9 bases, and 20 bases lay between the germline ends. CDR3 DNA: TGTGCCAGCAGCTTAGTTGTGGGGGGTCTTTGGATTGAGCAGTTCTTC. Amino acids: CASSLVVGGLWIEQFF.

This sequence joins TRBV9 and TRBJ2-2; D may match TRBD1 or TRBD2 (5 bases each). This CDR3 spans 15 amino acids. Germline assignment: CDR1 SGDLS and CDR2 YYNGEE. Deletions cut 3 bases from V and 6 bases from J, with 15 bases between. The CDR3 loop is CASSGRRGDPGELFF. In DNA form, the CDR3 reads TGTGCCAGCAGCGGGCGGCGTGGGGACCCCGGGGAGCTGTTTTTT.

This clonotype appeared a few times. The CDR3: CAISDGDSQETQYF. CDR3 DNA: TGTGCCATCAGTGACGGGGACTCACAAGAGACCCAGTACTTC. This chain connects TRBV10-3 to TRBJ2-5, with D perhaps matching TRBD2 (6 bases). In germline, CDR1 is ENHRY, CDR2 SYGVKD. The CDR3 is made up of 14 amino acids. V lost 3 bases and J lost 2, with 10 bases in between.

This clonotype was seen once. This chain uses TRBV2 with TRBJ2-7; 11 bases align to TRBD1. The trim removed 8 bases at V and 2 bases at J, leaving 11 bases unmatched. Germline V CDR1 and CDR2: SNHLY, FYNNEI. The CDR3 has 16 amino acids. CDR3 in amino acids: CASGQGANIPAYEQYF. CDR3 bases: TGTGCCAGCGGACAGGGGGCGAACATTCCCGCCTACGAGCAGTACTTC.

The DNA of the CDR3 is TGTGCCAGCAGTTTATCGGCCGGGGGCTACGAGCAGTACTTC. Protein product: CASSLSAGGYEQYF. The gene calls are TRBV27 and TRBJ2-7, with D perhaps TRBD2 (6 bases). The CDR3 sequence is 14 residues long. V was shortened by 0 bases and J by 3 bases, with 9 bases between the two germline ends. The germline CDR1 and CDR2 sequences are MNHEY and SMNVEV (reference sequence).

This clonotype has a handful of counts. V is TRBV7-9 and J is TRBJ2-7; perhaps TRBD2 as D (5 bases). The V and J ends lost 5 bases and 4 bases respectively, with 12 bases between them. The CDR3 sequence is 13 residues long. The germline gives CDR1 SEHNR, CDR2 FQNEAQ (reference sequence). The CDR3 DNA reads TGTGCCAGCAGCCCGATGGACTCTTACGAGCAGTACTTC. Protein sequence: CASSPMDSYEQYF.

The chain joins TRBV7-2 to TRBJ1-2; D is undetermined. V gave up 4 bases and J gave up 4 bases, with 13 bases separating them. Germline-derived CDR1 and CDR2 are SGHTA and FQGNSA. The CDR3 sequence is 14 residues long. CDR3 sequence (DNA): TGTGCCAGCAGCTCTCCCGGACGGTTCTATGGCTACACCTTC. Its protein product is CASSSPGRFYGYTF.

The chain couples TRBV4-1 to TRBJ1-1; unclear D gene. From germline, CDR1 is MGHRA and CDR2 YSYEKL. The CDR3 covers 16 residues. The germline V and J ends were trimmed by 3 bases and 5 bases, with 19 bases remaining between them. The CDR3 nucleotides are TGCGCCAGCAGCCAGGGGAATGCGGCGTTTCTGACTGAAGCTTTCTTT. It translates to CASSQGNAAFLTEAFF.

This clonotype was seen more than once but under ten times. The chain links TRBV6-2 or TRBV6-3 to TRBJ2-7; 9 nucleotides agree with TRBD1. The CDR3 is 15 amino acids. The V segment lost 5 bases and the J segment 2 bases; nucleotides outside the gene matches: 7. Germline V gene lookup returns CDR1 MNHEY and CDR2 SVGEGT. Here the CDR3 reads CASSSSDRGAYEQYV. The CDR3 DNA follows: TGTGCCAGCAGTAGCAGCGACAGGGGGGCCTACGAGCAGTACGTC.

The V gene is TRBV6-5, the J gene TRBJ2-5; D possibly corresponds to TRBD1 (6 bases). Germline V gene sequence: CDR1 MNHEY, CDR2 SVGAGI. The CDR3 contains 15 residues. Trimming stripped 0 bases from V and 4 bases from J, with 12 bases between. CDR3 DNA: TGTGCCAGCAGTTACTCTTCCACAGGGCGAGAGACCCAGTACTTC. It encodes CASSYSSTGRETQYF.

This clonotype was seen more than once but under ten times. The chain couples TRBV12-3 or TRBV12-4 to TRBJ2-1; D is perhaps TRBD1 (6 bases). The length of the CDR3 is 18 residues. The V end lost 3 bases, the J end lost 2 bases, and 20 bases lay between the germline ends. In nucleotides, the CDR3 is TGTGCCAGCAGTTTCCCTTCAGTACAGGGATTTGCCTACAATGAGCAGTTCTTC. Its translation is CASSFPSVQGFAYNEQFF.